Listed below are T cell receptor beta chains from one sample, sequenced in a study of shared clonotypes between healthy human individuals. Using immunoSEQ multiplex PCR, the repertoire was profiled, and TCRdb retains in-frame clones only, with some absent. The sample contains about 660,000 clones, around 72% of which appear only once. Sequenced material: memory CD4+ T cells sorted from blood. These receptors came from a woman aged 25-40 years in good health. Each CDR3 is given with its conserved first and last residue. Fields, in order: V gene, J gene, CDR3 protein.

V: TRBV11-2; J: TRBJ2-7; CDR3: CASSLGWSRLSSYEQYF
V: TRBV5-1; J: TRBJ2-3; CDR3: CASSFVGTDTQYF
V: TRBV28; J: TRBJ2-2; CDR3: CAGGEASVAGELFF
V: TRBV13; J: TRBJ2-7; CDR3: CASGLLSSYEQYF
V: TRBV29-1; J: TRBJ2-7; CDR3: CSVEDLRGLADYEQYF
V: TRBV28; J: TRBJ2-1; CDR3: CASSLSGISYNEQFF
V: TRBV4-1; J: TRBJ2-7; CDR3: CASSLFDRDISEQYF
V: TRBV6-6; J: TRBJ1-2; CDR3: CASSPAGTGSFYGYTF
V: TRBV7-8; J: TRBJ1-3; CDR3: CASSPQGPGNTIYF
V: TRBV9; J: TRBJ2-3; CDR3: CASSVGWRGGTDTQYF
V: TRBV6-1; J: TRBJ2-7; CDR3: CASSALPGQGVDEQYF
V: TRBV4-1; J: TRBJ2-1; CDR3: CASSQSTSGKLNEQFF
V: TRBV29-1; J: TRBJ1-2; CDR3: CSVGGRLTYGYTF
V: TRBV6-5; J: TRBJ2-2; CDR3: CASSLWGELFF
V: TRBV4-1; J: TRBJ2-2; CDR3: CASRRGRIYTGELFF
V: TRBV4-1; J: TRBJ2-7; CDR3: CASSQSPGLAGREQYF
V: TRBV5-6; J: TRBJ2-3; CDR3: CASSLILAGGGGTQYF
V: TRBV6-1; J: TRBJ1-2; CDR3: CASSRGGLSFYGYTF
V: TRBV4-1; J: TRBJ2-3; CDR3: CASSQDRSTDTQYF
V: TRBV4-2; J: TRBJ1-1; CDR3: CASSQGYGADNTEAFF
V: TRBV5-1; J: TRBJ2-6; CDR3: CASSLMDGANVLTF
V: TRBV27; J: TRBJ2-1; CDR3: CASSPRQGFPNEQFF
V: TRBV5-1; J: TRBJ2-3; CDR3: CANPPGSGTSTDTQYF
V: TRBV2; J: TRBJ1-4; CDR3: CASTRGQAEKLFF
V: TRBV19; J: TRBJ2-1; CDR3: CASTETSGRINEQFF
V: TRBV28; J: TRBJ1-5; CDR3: CASSFAGRSNQPQHF
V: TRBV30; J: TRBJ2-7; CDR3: CAWSPIGRERGGIRHEQYF
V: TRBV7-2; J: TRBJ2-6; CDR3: CASSLALLGTGANVLTF
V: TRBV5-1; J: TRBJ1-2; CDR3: CASRPEAGAPYGYTF
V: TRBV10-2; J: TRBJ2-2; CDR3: CASSEMDWQRGELFF
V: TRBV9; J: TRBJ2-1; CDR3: CASSVGGASGQFF
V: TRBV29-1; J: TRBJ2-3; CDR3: CSVVLAADTQYF
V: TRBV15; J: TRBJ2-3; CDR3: CATSNALWPTTDTQYF
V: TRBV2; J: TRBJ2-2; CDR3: CASRRGQVNTGELFF
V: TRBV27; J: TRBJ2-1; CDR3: CASSRWTSGRNEQFF
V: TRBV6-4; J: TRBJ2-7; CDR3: CASSCDKPPGYEQYF
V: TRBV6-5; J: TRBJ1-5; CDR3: CASSEAWQPQHF
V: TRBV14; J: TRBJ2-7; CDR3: CASSQDASSHEQYF
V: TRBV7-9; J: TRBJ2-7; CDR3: CASSLETGGGEQYF
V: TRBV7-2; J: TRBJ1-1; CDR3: CASSDTGTGNTEAFF